This TCR beta chain was sequenced during a study of T cell responses to AZD1222 COVID-19 vaccine. Whole-study context: Investigators merged groups given second doses at roughly 4 or roughly 12 weeks. Study outcomes and limitations: As reported, nearly half of all spike-specific TCRs target variant regions that are unmutated. Spike-specific TCR repertoires showed rising breadth and depth after two AZD1222 doses. Along spike, vaccine-associated CD4 TCRs were found throughout, with dominance at 160-218 and 743-854.

Profiling relied on immunoSEQ multiplex PCR, and the TCRdb table lists in-frame clones only, not all of them. The table includes around 30,000 clones, 80% to 95% detected once. Germline V gives CDR1 MDHEN, CDR2 SYDVKM. Trimming removed 0 bases from V and 5 bases from J; junction bases left unmatched: 5. The CDR3 runs 16 residues. Remarks on this clone: Its antigen is still unknown.

The source is an adult in good health. The rearrangement uses TRBV28 and TRBJ2-2, with 8 bases fitting TRBD1. The sequences come from peripheral blood, collected on day 0 of AZD1222 vaccination. The DNA for the CDR3 is TGTGCCAGCAGTTTATGGTCAGGGGGCGGAACCGGGGAGCTGTTTTTT. Protein sequence: CASSLWSGGGTGELFF.